Listed here are 17 T cell receptor beta chains from one sample, sequenced in a study of tumor and adjacent non-tumor tissue in lung cancer. Three rounds of nested PCR, following a modified ARM-PCR protocol, produced the TCRbeta library. TCRdb processed the multiplex PCR reads anew with MiXCR; each CDR3 protein has one entry. Among about 110,000 distinct CDR3 sequences listed, about 80% were seen once. This sample's RNA came from whole unsorted tissue. The sequenced sample consisted of lung tumor tissue. These receptors came from a man aged 65 to 79 with non-small cell lung cancer.

Comment on this clonotype: A much larger clone differs by one base, so this may be a read error. Because the CDR3 is missing its conserved closing phenylalanine or tryptophan, this is likely a read error. V is TRBV29-1 and J is TRBJ1-5, with unresolved D. Germline V gives CDR1 SQVTM, CDR2 ANQGSEA. The length of the CDR3 is 13 residues. V was cut by 7 bases and J by 0 bases, with 10 bases left in between. CDR3 sequence: CSASTYSNQPQHL. The CDR3 DNA is TGCAGCGCTTCGACGTATAGCAATCAGCCCCAGCATCTT.

To note about this clonotype: The junction departs from the called germline gene at one end, perhaps through a read error. The rearrangement uses TRBV11-3 and TRBJ2-7; D remains ambiguous. Per the germline V gene, CDR1 is SGHNT and CDR2 is YENEEA. The CDR3 totals 12 residues. CDR3 sequence reads: CASSIVFCEQYF. CDR3 DNA: TGTGCCAGTAGCATAGTTTTTTGCGAGCAATACTTC.

On this clonotype itself: The junction shows a germline mismatch at one end, possibly a read error. The rearrangement joins TRBV12-3 or TRBV12-4 to TRBJ1-1; D perhaps matches TRBD1 (6 bases). The CDR3 sequence is 13 residues long. CDR3 bases: TGTACCAGCAGTTTTCGGGACACACAGAAAGCTTCGTTT. Translating gives CTSSFRDTQKASF.

About this clonotype itself: One end of the junction varies from germline; a read error may be responsible. The gene calls are TRBV28 and TRBJ2-7, with a possible D match to TRBD2 (6 bases). The germline CDR1 and CDR2 sequences are MDHEN and SYDVKM. CDR3 length: 15 amino acids. The CDR3 region is CAITSRRAGGYDQYF. In nucleotides, the CDR3 is TGTGCCATCACTTCCCGGCGGGCCGGGGGTTACGACCAGTATTTC. Complete variable domain (other parts from reference TRBV28 and TRBJ2-7): DVKVTQSSRYLVKRTGEKVFLECVQDMDHENMFWYRQDPGLGLRLIYFSYDVKMKEKGDIPEGYSVSREKKERFSLILESASTNQTSMYLCAITSRRAGGYDQYFGPGTRLTVT.

This clonotype was observed once. The chain is built from TRBV6-1 and TRBJ2-2; weak D call: TRBD1 (6 bases). The V gene's germline CDR1 is MNHNS and CDR2 SASEGT. The germline V and J ends were trimmed by 11 bases and 8 bases, with 21 bases remaining between them. This CDR3 region has 14 residues. Here the CDR3 reads CACQEGVFTGELFF. CDR3 DNA sequence: TGTGCCTGCCAAGAGGGGGTTTTTACAGGGGAGCTGTTTTTT.

This clonotype was recorded a few times. A read error may account for a junction end that differs from germline. The chain uses TRBV6-2 or TRBV6-3 and TRBJ2-1, with a weak D call TRBD2 (5 bases). This CDR3 has 13 residues. CDR1 is MNHEY, CDR2 SVGEGT, per germline. CDR3 loop: CASNGGSYNEQFF. In DNA, the CDR3 is TGTGCCAGCAACGGAGGCAGTTACAATGAGCAATTCTTC.

This chain joins TRBV4-3 and TRBJ2-4; the D gene is possibly TRBD1 (6 bases). The CDR3 runs to 14 residues. The germline gives CDR1 LGHNA, CDR2 YSLEER. CDR3 region: CTGSQTGAKNIQYF. The DNA for the CDR3 is TGCACCGGCAGCCAGACAGGAGCCAAAAACATTCAGTACTTC.

The table lists this clonotype with a count of one. The rearrangement uses TRBV29-1 and TRBJ1-1; a weak D match, TRBD1 (5 bases). CDR1 is SQVTM, CDR2 ANQGSEA, per germline. The CDR3 spans 13 residues. The CDR3 region is CRLAPGVNTEAFF. The CDR3 DNA reads as TGCAGGCTAGCACCGGGGGTGAACACTGAAGCTTTCTTT.

As regards this clonotype: The junction shows a germline mismatch at one end, possibly a read error. This rearrangement joins TRBV5-6 to TRBJ1-1; D is ambiguous. The germline CDR1 and CDR2 sequences are SGHDT and YYEEEE. The CDR3 spans 13 residues. The CDR3 protein is CTSSTERVAEAFF. The CDR3 DNA is TGTACCAGCAGCACGGAGAGGGTCGCTGAAGCTTTCTTT. The whole variable domain, filled in from reference TRBV5-6 and TRBJ1-1, reads DAGVTQSPTHLIKTRGQQVTLRCSPKSGHDTVSWYQQALGQGPQFIFQYYEEEERQRGNFPDRFSGHQFPNYSSELNVNALLLGDSALYLCTSSTERVAEAFFGQGTRLTVV.

Concerning this clonotype itself: The junction departs from germline at one end; a sequencing error may be responsible. The V call is TRBV11-3, the J call TRBJ1-1, with 7 bases aligning to TRBD1. Per the germline V gene, CDR1 is SGHNT and CDR2 is YENEEA. This CDR3 is built from 16 residues. The CDR3: CVSSSKTGWMNTEAFF. In DNA form, the CDR3 reads TGTGTCAGCAGCTCAAAGACAGGGTGGATGAACACAGAAGCTTTCTTT.

Turning to this clonotype: Given the absence of the conserved phenylalanine or tryptophan at the CDR3 end, a read error is likely. This chain links TRBV11-2 with TRBJ2-7, with D maybe TRBD2 (5 bases). Germline CDR1 and CDR2: SGHAT and FQNNGV. This CDR3 is 13 amino acids long. The CDR3 sequence is CVSSQWTEREQYL. DNA for the CDR3: TGTGTCAGCAGCCAATGGACTGAGCGCGAGCAGTACCTC.

In the case of this clonotype: A read error may produce the germline difference seen at one junction end. This chain joins TRBV28 and TRBJ1-5, with TRBD1 as a possible D gene (6 bases). Germline values: CDR1 MDHEN, CDR2 SYDVKM. CDR3 length: 15 amino acids. CDR3 protein: CASSLPRQAKQPQHF. The DNA of the CDR3 is TGTGCCAGCAGTTTACCACGACAGGCAAAGCAGCCCCAGCACTTT.

As concerns this clonotype: A much larger clone differs by one base, so this may be a read error. This chain uses TRBV28 with TRBJ2-7, with 8 bases matching TRBD1. The CDR3 covers 15 residues. With V trimmed by 5 bases and J by 3 bases, 9 bases remained unmatched. Germline CDR1 and CDR2: MDHEN and SYDVKM. CDR3 region: CASSGRGHSVYEQYF. Written as DNA, the CDR3 is TGTGCCAGCAGTGGCAGGGGGCACTCCGTCTACGAGCAGTACTTC.

Details on this clonotype: This may be a read error, as it is one base from a much larger clone. This rearrangement joins TRBV5-1 to TRBJ2-1; D is unresolved. Germline V gene data show CDR1 as SGHRS and CDR2 as YFSETQ. V lost 0 bases to trimming and J lost 10 bases, with 11 bases between them. The CDR3 has 13 amino acids. CDR3 sequence reads: CASSLGPPAEQFF. The CDR3 nucleotides read TGCGCCAGCAGCTTGGGACCTCCGGCGGAGCAGTTCTTC.

To note about this clonotype: In this CDR3 the conserved last residue, phenylalanine or tryptophan, is missing, so a read error is likely. Written as DNA, the CDR3 is TGTGCCAGCAGTTTAGGGCCTTTATCCTACGAGCAGTACTCC. It yields the protein CASSLGPLSYEQYS. This sequence joins TRBV27 and TRBJ2-7; D unresolved. V gave up 2 bases and J gave up 1 base, with 9 bases separating them. The CDR3 totals 14 residues. Germline CDR1 and CDR2: MNHEY and SMNVEV (reference sequence).

This clonotype was found a few times. One end of the junction fails to match germline, which may point to a read error. The rearrangement links TRBV20-1 to TRBJ2-7; no definite D call. Germline V gene lookup returns CDR1 DFQATT and CDR2 SNEGSKA (reference sequence). There are 15 residues in the CDR3. CDR3 DNA sequence: TGCAGTGCTAGAGATCAACGGGCTTACTCCTACGAGCGGTACTTC. This codes for CSARDQRAYSYERYF.

Details on this clonotype: Lacking the conserved final phenylalanine or tryptophan, this CDR3 likely reflects a read error. This chain uses TRBV5-4 with TRBJ2-5; possibly TRBD2 for D (5 bases). This CDR3 has 15 residues. Germline V CDR1 and CDR2: SGHNT, YYREEE (reference sequence). Deletions cut 0 bases from V and 5 bases from J, with 14 bases between. CDR3 DNA: TGTGCCAGCAGCTTGGCGGGAATTGTTGGGGAGACCCAGTACTTA. It codes for CASSLAGIVGETQYL.